The next 6 T cell receptor beta chains were all read from a single sample in a study of patients and donors after allogeneic stem cell transplantation. From the RT-PCR reads, TCRdb called clonotypes with MiXCR, one entry per CDR3 protein. Here the sample spans 390,000 or so distinct CDR3 sequences, 16% being singletons. Input material: blood, either unsorted or a sorted T cell fraction (not recorded which). The receptors come from a human donor who was either an allogeneic HSCT recipient or a stem cell or donor lymphocyte infusion donor (not recorded which). It is not recorded whose cells these are; they may come from a transplant donor.

To note about this clonotype: A read error is likely, as this CDR3 ends without the conserved phenylalanine or tryptophan. The chain couples TRBV27 to TRBJ2-4; D unclear. The CDR3 is 15 residues long. Trimming removed 2 bases at V and 4 bases at J, with 12 bases between. Germline CDR1 is MNHEY and CDR2 is SMNVEV (reference sequence). CDR3 nucleotide sequence: TGTGCCAGCAGTTTACTGGCACCCTCTAAAAACATTCAGTACTAC. Protein product: CASSLLAPSKNIQYY.

There are a few counts of this clonotype. V gene TRBV2 combines with J gene TRBJ2-3; the D is unclear. CDR3 length: 11 amino acids. V shed 4 bases and J shed 5 bases, with 4 bases lying between them. In germline, CDR1 is SNHLY, CDR2 FYNNEI. CDR3 in amino acids: CASSGVDTQYF. CDR3 DNA: TGTGCCAGCAGTGGTGTAGATACGCAGTATTTT.

This clonotype has a handful of counts. The chain carries TRBV20-1 and TRBJ1-1, with D possibly TRBD1 on 5 matching bases. This CDR3 is 14 amino acids long. V lost 0 bases and J lost 5, with 13 bases in between. CDR1 and CDR2 from the germline V gene are DFQATT and SNEGSKA (reference sequence). The CDR3 nucleotides are TGCAGTGCTAGAGATTCCGGGGGTGGGACTGAAGCTTTCTTT. Protein sequence: CSARDSGGGTEAFF.

The table lists this clonotype with a few counts. The V call is TRBV9, the J call TRBJ2-7; TRBD1 aligns across 7 bases. The CDR3 has 16 residues. Unmatched junction bases numbered 11, after V lost 0 bases and J lost 5 bases. Germline V gives CDR1 SGDLS, CDR2 YYNGEE. This chain's CDR3 is CASSVDGRGQMDEQYF. CDR3 coding DNA: TGTGCCAGCAGCGTAGATGGAAGGGGGCAAATGGACGAGCAGTACTTC.

This chain uses TRBV12-3 or TRBV12-4 with TRBJ1-1; D perhaps matches TRBD1 (5 bases). With 5 bases removed from V and 1 base from J, the gap between germline ends came to 17 bases. The CDR3 loop spans 16 amino acids. The CDR3 region has the DNA TGTGCCAGCAGTCTCAAGCTGCATGGGGCGAACACTGAAGCTTTCTTT. Its protein is CASSLKLHGANTEAFF.

The V gene is TRBV12-3 or TRBV12-4, the J gene TRBJ2-7; D is perhaps TRBD2 (5 bases). The CDR3 is 14 residues long. V was pared by 6 bases and J by 7 bases, with 19 bases between. CDR3 protein: CASSLGPREREQYF. The CDR3 DNA reads TGTGCCAGCAGCCTCGGGCCGAGGGAAAGGGAGCAGTACTTC.